The 2 T cell receptor beta chains below were found in one sample sequenced in a study of Graves' ophthalmopathy and Graves' hyperthyroidism. RNA served as the template for amplifying TCR beta CDR3 regions. HTBI-primed RT-PCR formed the first round, and a multiplex PCR formed the second. From the multiplex PCR reads, TCRdb called clonotypes with MiXCR, one entry per CDR3 protein. Of over 200,000 distinct CDR3 sequences detected, approximately 28% appear once; the ten largest clones hold approximately 8.6%. The sequenced material came from peripheral blood. These TCRs come from a man aged 45-65 years with Graves' ophthalmopathy.

Comments on this clonotype: A junction boundary mismatches the germline segment, possibly from a read error. The rearrangement joins TRBV24-1 to TRBJ1-5; 9 positions agree with TRBD1. Looked up from germline, CDR1 is KGHDR and CDR2 is SFDVKD. CDR3 length: 17 amino acids. CDR3: CAFNHGGQGDSNQPQHF. CDR3 sequence (DNA): TGCGCGTTTAATCACGGGGGACAGGGTGATAGCAATCAGCCCCAGCATTTT.

The rearrangement links TRBV7-2 to TRBJ1-5; no firm D call. With 1 base removed from V and 9 bases from J, the gap between germline ends came to 7 bases. The CDR3 has 12 residues. From germline, CDR1 is SGHTA and CDR2 FQGNSA. This CDR3 reads CASSLESSPQHF. Here the CDR3 DNA reads TGTGCCAGCAGCTTAGAGTCATCGCCCCAGCATTTT.